Sequencing of this TCR beta chain was carried out in a study of early T cells in non-severe SARS-CoV-2 infection. This clonotype occurred a few times. Unique molecular identifier tags were affixed to discrete cDNA molecules. MiXCR, applied by TCRdb to the 5' RACE reads, yields one record per CDR3 protein. The repertoire includes 55,000 to 70,000 distinct CDR3 sequences, 4.9% of them detected once, and approximately 5.4% sits in the top ten. Trimming cost V 1 base and J 2 bases; bases outside gene matches: 7. CDR3 size: 17 residues. CDR1 SQVTM and CDR2 ANQGSEA come from the germline V gene. The V gene is TRBV29-1, the J gene TRBJ2-3, with 12 positions matching TRBD1. This TCR came from an adult who was a healthcare worker with PCR-confirmed SARS-CoV-2 infection or an uninfected control (not recorded which). Sequencing used whole blood. CDR3 nucleotide sequence: TGCAGCGTTGAAGTCGTGGGACAGGGGGCTTACACAGATACGCAGTATTTT. Translation: CSVEVVGQGAYTDTQYF.